This T cell receptor (beta chain) derives from a study of cytomegalovirus exposure and HLA in healthy donors. PCR amplification relied on 60 Vbeta primers (plus 13 Jbeta primers). Some clones are missing from TCRdb's copy, which holds only in-frame ones; the method was immunoSEQ multiplex PCR. Of hundreds of thousands of clones in the sample, approximately 82% were seen once. Germline trimming cut 4 bases from V and 8 bases from J; bases unmatched to any gene: 10. The length of the CDR3 is 15 residues. Per the germline V gene, CDR1 is SGHTS and CDR2 is YDEGEE. The sequenced sample consisted of PBMCs. The gene calls are TRBV5-8 and TRBJ2-1, with 9 bases matching TRBD1. The clonotype comes from a man younger than 30 in good health and CMV-seronegative. In nucleotides, the CDR3 is TGTGCCAGCAGCGCCCCCGGGACAGGGATTCATGAGCAGTTCTTC. It yields the protein CASSAPGTGIHEQFF.